Following are 2 T cell receptor beta chains from one sample sequenced in a study of T cell responses to AZD1222 COVID-19 vaccine. TCRdb's table, derived via immunoSEQ multiplex PCR, lists solely in-frame clones and lacks some. Of tens of thousands of clones detected, approximately 92% appear once; the ten largest clones hold about 28%. The material was peripheral blood, obtained on day 0 of AZD1222 vaccination. Receptor source: an adult in good health.

The chain couples TRBV5-4 to TRBJ1-1, with D perhaps TRBD1 (6 bases). The V and J ends lost 4 bases and 5 bases respectively, with 15 bases between them. Germline CDR1 SGHNT, CDR2 YYREEE (reference sequence). CDR3 length: 14 amino acids. Here the CDR3 reads CASSPGGAGTEAFF. The CDR3 nucleotides read TGTGCCAGCAGCCCCGGGGGGGCCGGGACTGAAGCTTTCTTT.

Details on this clone: The identical CDR3 is also encoded by other nucleotide sequences in the sample. The rearrangement links TRBV6-4 to TRBJ2-3; 8 bases fit TRBD2. V gave up 4 bases and J gave up 0 bases; unmatched junction bases: 0. Germline CDR1 and CDR2: MRHNA and SNTAGT. This CDR3 comprises 14 residues. This CDR3 reads CASSASGSTDTQYF. CDR3 bases: TGTGCCAGCAGTGCTAGCGGGAGCACAGATACGCAGTATTTT.